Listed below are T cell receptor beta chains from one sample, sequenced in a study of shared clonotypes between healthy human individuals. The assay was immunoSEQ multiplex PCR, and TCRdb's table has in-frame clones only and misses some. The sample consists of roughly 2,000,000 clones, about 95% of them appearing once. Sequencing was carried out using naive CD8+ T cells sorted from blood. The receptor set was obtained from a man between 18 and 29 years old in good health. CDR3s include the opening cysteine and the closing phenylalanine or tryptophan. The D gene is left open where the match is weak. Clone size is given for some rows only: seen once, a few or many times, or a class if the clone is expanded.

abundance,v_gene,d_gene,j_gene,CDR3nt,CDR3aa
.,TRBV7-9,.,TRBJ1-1,TGTGCCAGCAGCTCGCTCCCGAACACTGAAGCTTTCTTT,CASSSLPNTEAFF
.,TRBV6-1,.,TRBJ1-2,TGTGCCAGCAGTGAACGGCAGGCCTTCTATGGCTACACCTTC,CASSERQAFYGYTF
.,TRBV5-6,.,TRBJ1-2,TGTGCCAGCAGCCTAGACGGAAATAACTATGGCTACACCTTC,CASSLDGNNYGYTF
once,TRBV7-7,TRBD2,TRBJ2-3,TGTGCTAGCAGCGAACTAGCGACCACAGATACGCAGTATTTT,CASSELATTDTQYF
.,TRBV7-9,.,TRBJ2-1,TGTGCCAGCAGCTTAGAGGTCCCTAAACACAATGAGCAGTTCTTC,CASSLEVPKHNEQFF
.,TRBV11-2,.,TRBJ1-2,TGTGCCAGCAGCTTAGCGGGAAATACCGACCCAAACTATGGCTACACCTTC,CASSLAGNTDPNYGYTF
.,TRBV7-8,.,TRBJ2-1,TGTGCCAGCAGCCCCGGGGTGGGGTACAATGAGCAGTTCTTC,CASSPGVGYNEQFF
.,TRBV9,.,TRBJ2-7,TGTGCCAGCAGCGTAGGGTTGAGCTACGAGCAGTACTTC,CASSVGLSYEQYF
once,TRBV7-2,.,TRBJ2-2,TGTGCCAGCAGCTTGGGACATTCCACCGGGGAGCTGTTTTTT,CASSLGHSTGELFF
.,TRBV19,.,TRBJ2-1,TGTGCCAGTTCTCCCGGGCGCTACAATGAGCAGTTCTTC,CASSPGRYNEQFF
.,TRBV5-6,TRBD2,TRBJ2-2,TGTGCCAGCAGAAAAGACGGGGGGGCCGGGGAGCTGTTTTTT,CASRKDGGAGELFF
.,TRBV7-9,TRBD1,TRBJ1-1,TGTGCCAGCAGCTGGACAGGGCCCGGGGACACTGAAGCTTTCTTT,CASSWTGPGDTEAFF
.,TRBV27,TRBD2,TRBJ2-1,TGTGCCAGCAGACTACTAGCGGGAGGGTACAATGAGCAGTTCTTC,CASRLLAGGYNEQFF
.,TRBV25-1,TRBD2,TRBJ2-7,TGTGCCAGCAGTTTAGGACTAGCGGGAGACGAGCAGTACTTC,CASSLGLAGDEQYF
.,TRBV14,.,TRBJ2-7,TGTGCCAGCAGCCAAGAAGGCAACTCCTACGAGCAGTACTTC,CASSQEGNSYEQYF
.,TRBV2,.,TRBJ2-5,TGTGCCAGCAGTCTTTACGACGCGGTAGAGACCCAGTACTTC,CASSLYDAVETQYF
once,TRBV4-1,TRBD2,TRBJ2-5,TGCGCCAGCAGCCAAGGACTAGCGGGGGGCCTGGAGACCCAGTACTTC,CASSQGLAGGLETQYF
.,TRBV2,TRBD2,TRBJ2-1,TGTGCCAGCGGGGGACTAGCGGGACTCGATGAGCAGTTCTTC,CASGGLAGLDEQFF
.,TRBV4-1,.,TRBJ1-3,TGCGCCAGCAGCCAAGATTTGTTTTCCATATATTTT,CASSQDLFSIYF
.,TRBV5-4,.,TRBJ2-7,TGTGCCAGCAGCTTTGGACGATACGAGCAGTACTTC,CASSFGRYEQYF
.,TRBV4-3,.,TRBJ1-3,TGCGCCAGCAGCCAAGATCGAGAGGGCCCCATCGGAAACACCATATATTTT,CASSQDREGPIGNTIYF
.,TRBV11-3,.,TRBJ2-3,TGTGCCAGCAGCTTAGGGGGAGAAGCAGATACGCAGTATTTT,CASSLGGEADTQYF
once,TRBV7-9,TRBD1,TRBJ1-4,TGTGCCAGCAGCTCCTGGGACAGCAATGAAAAACTGTTTTTT,CASSSWDSNEKLFF
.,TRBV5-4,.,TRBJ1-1,TGTGCCAGCAGAAAGGGAGGCGACACTGAAGCTTTCTTT,CASRKGGDTEAFF
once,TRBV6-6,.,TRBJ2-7,TGTGCCAGCAGTCCCTATTTTAACTACGAGCAGTACTTC,CASSPYFNYEQYF
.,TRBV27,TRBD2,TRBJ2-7,TGTGCCAGCAGTCCGTCCGTGGGGGGGACCTACGAGCAGTACTTC,CASSPSVGGTYEQYF
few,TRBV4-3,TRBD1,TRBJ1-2,TGCGCCAGCAGCCAAGATTGGACAGGGGGGTATGGCTACACCTTC,CASSQDWTGGYGYTF
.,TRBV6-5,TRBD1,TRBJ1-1,TGTGCCAGCAGCCCGACAGGGACGAACACTGAAGCTTTCTTT,CASSPTGTNTEAFF
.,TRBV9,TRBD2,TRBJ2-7,TGTGCCAGCAGCCTAATAGCGGGAGGGGCCTACGACGAGCAGTACTTC,CASSLIAGGAYDEQYF
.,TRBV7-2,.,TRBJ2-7,TGTGCCAGCAGCTTACGGGACCTATACGAGCAGTACTTC,CASSLRDLYEQYF
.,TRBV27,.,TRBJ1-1,TGTGCCAGCAGTTTGTGGGGGGCCACTGAAGCTTTCTTT,CASSLWGATEAFF
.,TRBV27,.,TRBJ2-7,TGTGCCAGCAGTTCGGGGTCGGGGAACTACGAGCAGTACTTC,CASSSGSGNYEQYF
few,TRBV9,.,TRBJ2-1,TGTGCCAGCAGCGTAGAGGCAGGGGACGAGCAGTTCTTC,CASSVEAGDEQFF
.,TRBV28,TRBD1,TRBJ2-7,TGTGCCAGCAGTACCTTGGGGACAGGGGCGGTCGAGCAGTACTTC,CASSTLGTGAVEQYF
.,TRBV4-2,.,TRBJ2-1,TGTGCCAGCAGCCAGTCCGGATTAGGGAGGAGCTCCTACAATGAGCAGTTCTTC,CASSQSGLGRSSYNEQFF
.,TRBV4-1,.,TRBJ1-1,TGCGCCAGCAGCCAAGTACGGGTGGGGACTGAAGCTTTCTTT,CASSQVRVGTEAFF
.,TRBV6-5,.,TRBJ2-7,TGTGCCAGCAGTATATCAGGGAGGTTGGTCTACGAGCAGTACTTC,CASSISGRLVYEQYF
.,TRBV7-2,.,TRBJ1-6,TGTGCCAGCAGCCTTAGTGGTATCTCCTATAATTCACCCCTCCACTTT,CASSLSGISYNSPLHF
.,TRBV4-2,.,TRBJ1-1,TGTGCCAGCAGCCAAGAGGGGTGGACTGAAGCTTTCTTT,CASSQEGWTEAFF
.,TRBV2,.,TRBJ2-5,TGTGCCAGCAGAGGGACATCCGAGACCCAGTACTTC,CASRGTSETQYF
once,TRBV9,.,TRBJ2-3,TGTGCCAGCAGCGTAGATCCAGCGGGCCCCACAGATACGCAGTATTTT,CASSVDPAGPTDTQYF
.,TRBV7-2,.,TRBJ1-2,TGTGCCAGCAGCTCGGACCCGTCAACTAACTATGGCTACACCTTC,CASSSDPSTNYGYTF
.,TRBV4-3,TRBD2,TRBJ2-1,TGCGCCAGCAGCCAAGGGGTGCGGACTAGCGTATCCAATGAGCAGTTCTTC,CASSQGVRTSVSNEQFF
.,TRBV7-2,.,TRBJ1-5,TGTGCCAGCAGCTTAGACATCGATCAGCCCCAGCATTTT,CASSLDIDQPQHF
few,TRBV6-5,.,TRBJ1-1,TGTGCCAGCAGTTACAGGGAGGGAAACACTGAAGCTTTCTTT,CASSYREGNTEAFF
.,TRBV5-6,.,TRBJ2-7,TGTGCCAGCAGCTCACCGGGCTCCTACGAGCAGTACTTC,CASSSPGSYEQYF
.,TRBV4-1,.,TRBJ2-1,TGCGCCAGCAGCGCCCCGCATGAGCAGTTCTTC,CASSAPHEQFF